The rows below give T cell receptor beta chains drawn from one sample of a study of control samples from healthy donors and cancer patients. Clones were read by immunoSEQ multiplex PCR, and TCRdb kept only the in-frame ones, dropping some. The table lists approximately 150,000 clones, about 91% of them singletons. Sequenced: blood. The receptors here all came from a man aged 18 to 30 in good health. The CDR3 runs from the conserved cysteine through the conserved F or W. The D gene is left open where the match is weak. For some rows the clone size is stated as once, few or many, or as a class when expanded; others skip it.

D gene	clone size	V gene	J gene	CDR3 protein	CDR3 DNA
TRBD1	NA	TRBV28	TRBJ2-3	CASSWTGFADTQYF	TGTGCCAGCAGTTGGACAGGGTTCGCAGATACGCAGTATTTT
NA	once	TRBV28	TRBJ1-4	CASSQTGTEKLFF	TGTGCCAGCAGTCAAACCGGGACTGAAAAACTGTTTTTT
TRBD2	NA	TRBV4-1	TRBJ2-3	CASSQPEERGGSTDTQYF	TGCGCCAGCAGCCAACCCGAGGAGCGGGGGGGATCCACAGATACGCAGTATTTT
NA	NA	TRBV2	TRBJ2-5	CASSRDFQETQYF	TGTGCCAGCAGTCGGGACTTCCAAGAGACCCAGTACTTC
NA	NA	TRBV6-6	TRBJ2-2	CASSYQETGELFF	TGTGCCAGCAGTTACCAAGAGACCGGGGAGCTGTTTTTT
TRBD2	NA	TRBV13	TRBJ2-3	CASSTSGGDYTDTQYF	TGTGCCAGCAGCACTAGCGGGGGGGACTACACAGATACGCAGTATTTT
TRBD2	NA	TRBV7-3	TRBJ2-1	CASSSGREAGGPMDEQFF	TGTGCCAGCAGCTCCGGGAGGGAGGCGGGGGGGCCTATGGATGAGCAGTTCTTC
NA	NA	TRBV6-5	TRBJ2-7	CASSSAYEQYF	TGTGCCAGCAGTTCGGCCTACGAGCAGTACTTC
NA	NA	TRBV28	TRBJ2-3	CASSLSGAGAQGIGTQYF	TGTGCCAGCAGTTTATCTGGGGCGGGGGCCCAGGGGATTGGTACGCAGTATTTT
TRBD1	NA	TRBV15	TRBJ2-2	CATERDRGYGELFF	TGTGCCACCGAACGGGACAGGGGATACGGGGAGCTGTTTTTT
NA	NA	TRBV20-1	TRBJ1-5	CSASVIYQPQHF	TGCAGTGCTAGTGTTATATATCAGCCCCAGCATTTT
TRBD1	once	TRBV9	TRBJ2-3	CASSGDRGDTQYF	TGTGCCAGCAGCGGGGACAGGGGAGATACGCAGTATTTT
NA	NA	TRBV7-3	TRBJ1-1	CASSLSVNTEAFF	TGTGCCAGCAGCTTAAGCGTGAACACTGAAGCTTTCTTT
NA	NA	TRBV28	TRBJ1-2	CASSLITVDNYGYTF	TGTGCCAGCAGTTTAATAACCGTTGACAACTATGGCTACACCTTC
NA	NA	TRBV28	TRBJ1-2	CASTYGGSANYGYTF	TGTGCCAGCACCTACGGGGGCAGTGCGAACTATGGCTACACCTTC
NA	NA	TRBV6-5	TRBJ2-3	CASRWADTQYF	TGTGCCAGCAGGTGGGCAGATACGCAGTATTTT
TRBD1	NA	TRBV10-3	TRBJ2-5	CAVQARGLQETQYF	TGTGCCGTACAAGCCAGGGGGCTCCAAGAGACCCAGTACTTC
NA	NA	TRBV19	TRBJ1-3	CASSMRPSFTGNTIYF	TGTGCCAGTAGTATGCGGCCGAGTTTTACTGGAAACACCATATATTTT
NA	once	TRBV20-1	TRBJ2-5	CSRIQETQYF	TGCAGTAGGATACAAGAGACCCAGTACTTC
NA	NA	TRBV28	TRBJ2-7	CASSLKGYEQYF	TGTGCCAGCAGTTTAAAGGGCTACGAGCAGTACTTC
NA	once	TRBV4-3	TRBJ1-1	CASSQSPGADTEAFF	TGCGCCAGCAGCCAATCCCCGGGAGCTGACACTGAAGCTTTCTTT
TRBD1	NA	TRBV4-1	TRBJ2-7	CASSHGQGSSYEQYF	TGCGCCAGCAGCCATGGACAGGGCAGCTCCTACGAGCAGTACTTC
TRBD1	once	TRBV2	TRBJ2-7	CASRQGFGYEQYF	TGTGCCAGCAGACAGGGGTTCGGTTACGAGCAGTACTTC
NA	NA	TRBV7-8	TRBJ2-2	CASSLFGTGELFF	TGTGCCAGCAGCTTATTTGGTACCGGGGAGCTGTTTTTT
TRBD2	NA	TRBV3-1/TRBV3-2	TRBJ2-5	CASTTTSGASGETQYF	TGTGCCAGCACCACCACTAGCGGGGCTTCAGGAGAGACCCAGTACTTC
NA	NA	TRBV18	TRBJ1-4	CASSPDRNEKLFF	TGTGCCAGCTCACCAGACCGCAATGAAAAACTGTTTTTT
NA	once	TRBV6-1	TRBJ2-1	CASSEGQGGTYNEQFF	TGTGCCAGCAGTGAAGGACAGGGAGGGACCTACAATGAGCAGTTCTTC
NA	NA	TRBV4-3	TRBJ2-1	CASSQGGASNEQFF	TGCGCCAGCAGCCAGGGGGGCGCCTCCAATGAGCAGTTCTTC
NA	NA	TRBV7-2	TRBJ1-2	CASSSFEGEAGYTF	TGTGCCAGCAGCTCGTTTGAGGGGGAGGCTGGCTACACCTTC
NA	NA	TRBV6-1	TRBJ2-5	CASSDKPGTNDGTQYF	TGTGCCAGCAGTGACAAACCCGGGACCAACGACGGGACCCAGTACTTC
TRBD2	NA	TRBV19	TRBJ2-7	CASSQTGGDYEQYF	TGTGCCAGTAGTCAAACGGGGGGAGACTACGAGCAGTACTTC
TRBD1	NA	TRBV13	TRBJ1-1	CASRNAGTGNMNTEAFF	TGTGCCAGCAGAAATGCCGGGACAGGAAACATGAACACTGAAGCTTTCTTT
NA	NA	TRBV7-9	TRBJ2-2	CASSYPKQVEIGELFF	TGTGCCAGCAGTTATCCTAAACAGGTGGAAATCGGGGAGCTGTTTTTT
NA	NA	TRBV6-5	TRBJ2-3	CASSYGTPSTDTQYF	TGTGCCAGCAGTTACGGGACACCTAGCACAGATACGCAGTATTTT
TRBD1	NA	TRBV6-6	TRBJ2-3	CASIRTGALDTQYF	TGTGCCAGCATTCGGACAGGGGCGCTGGATACGCAGTATTTT
TRBD2	NA	TRBV19	TRBJ2-1	CASIPIGGGAEEQFF	TGTGCCAGTATTCCCATAGGCGGGGGGGCAGAAGAGCAGTTCTTC
TRBD1	NA	TRBV6-5	TRBJ1-2	CASSTRGGTNYGYTF	TGTGCCAGCAGTACCAGGGGGGGGACTAACTATGGCTACACCTTC
TRBD2	NA	TRBV18	TRBJ2-6	CASSPLASGGVSSGANVLTF	TGTGCCAGCTCACCACTGGCTAGCGGGGGCGTGAGCTCTGGGGCCAACGTCCTGACTTTC
NA	once	TRBV24-1	TRBJ2-1	CATRRDRTYNEQFF	TGTGCCACCAGGCGGGACAGAACCTACAATGAGCAGTTCTTC
TRBD1	NA	TRBV7-9	TRBJ2-5	CASSYYTGQGDQETQYF	TGTGCCAGCAGCTATTATACGGGACAGGGGGACCAAGAGACCCAGTACTTC
NA	few	TRBV3-1/TRBV3-2	TRBJ2-5	CASSRPGARGGQETQYF	TGTGCCAGCAGCCGCCCTGGGGCCAGGGGGGGACAAGAGACCCAGTACTTC
NA	NA	TRBV7-8	TRBJ2-7	CASSSLTGQGPYEQYF	TGTGCCAGCAGCTCTTTAACGGGGCAGGGGCCCTACGAGCAGTACTTC
NA	many	TRBV7-2	TRBJ2-7	CATALVQPSYEQYF	TGTGCCACCGCCCTAGTACAGCCGTCCTACGAGCAGTACTTC
NA	NA	TRBV18	TRBJ2-7	CASSPPTASEQYF	TGTGCCAGCTCACCACCGACAGCGAGCGAGCAGTACTTC
TRBD2	NA	TRBV5-1	TRBJ2-1	CASQKAGGSHPEQFF	TGCGCCAGCCAGAAAGCGGGGGGGTCTCATCCTGAGCAGTTCTTC
NA	NA	TRBV20-1	TRBJ1-6	CSASSRGSSYNSPLHF	TGCAGTGCTAGTTCGCGGGGTAGCTCCTATAATTCACCCCTCCACTTT
NA	once	TRBV15	TRBJ1-5	CATSRGTDSNQPQHF	TGTGCCACCAGCAGAGGGACCGATAGCAATCAGCCCCAGCATTTT
TRBD2	NA	TRBV11-3	TRBJ2-3	CASSLGGGSTDTQYF	TGTGCCAGCAGCTTAGGCGGGGGAAGCACAGATACGCAGTATTTT
NA	NA	TRBV5-8	TRBJ2-3	CASSLEGDSLADTQYF	TGTGCCAGCAGCTTGGAAGGGGACTCCCTAGCAGATACGCAGTATTTT
TRBD1	NA	TRBV28	TRBJ2-7	CASSFPSNRGPSSYEQYF	TGTGCCAGCAGTTTTCCGTCAAACAGGGGGCCAAGCTCCTACGAGCAGTACTTC
TRBD1	NA	TRBV27	TRBJ2-3	CASSLGQGTDTQYF	TGTGCCAGCAGTCTCGGACAGGGCACAGATACGCAGTATTTT
NA	NA	TRBV6-5	TRBJ1-2	CASRPASLGLGTF	TGTGCCAGTCGGCCAGCCAGTTTAGGGCTGGGCACCTTC
TRBD2	NA	TRBV7-2	TRBJ2-7	CASSLERGAQNEQYF	TGTGCCAGCAGCTTAGAGCGGGGGGCTCAAAACGAGCAGTACTTC
TRBD1	NA	TRBV9	TRBJ2-7	CASSVNRDRPTYEQYF	TGTGCCAGCAGCGTCAACCGGGACAGGCCAACCTACGAGCAGTACTTC